What follows are 29 T cell receptor beta chains derived from one specimen sequenced in a study of beta chain features in type 1 diabetes (dated by TCRdb to the late 2010s). Libraries were prepared through the immunoSEQ multiplex PCR assay. The entire amount of isolated RNA was reverse transcribed using the High Capacity cDNA Reverse Transcription Kit, so the sequenced TCRB transcripts were expressed ones. The table comes from immuneACCESS by way of TCRdb, which keeps in-frame sequences with V and J called. Part of the clones is missing from these tables; in studies checked, under half for an unresolved V gene and the rest for unknown reasons. This sample holds 810,000 or so clones; roughly 17% were observed only once. In total, the top ten clones hold 0.02% to 0.03% of the sample. The material sequenced was naive CD4+ T cells from blood. The cell subset or site tag for this specimen amounts to: true naive CD4+ T cells. Every receptor here comes from a woman aged 18-29 years in good health.

The chain has TRBV9 and TRBJ1-3; no firm D call. The germline V gene encodes CDR1 SGDLS and CDR2 YYNGEE. Trimming shortened V by 3 bases and J by 3 bases, and 19 bases separated the two germline ends. CDR3 size: 17 residues. The CDR3: CASSAEERVYFGNTIYF. DNA for the CDR3: TGTGCCAGCAGCGCCGAGGAACGGGTTTACTTTGGAAACACCATATATTTT. Supplemented by reference TRBV9 and TRBJ1-3, the full variable domain reads DSGVTQTPKHLITATGQRVTLRCSPRSGDLSVYWYQQSLDQGLQFLIQYYNGEERAKGNILERFSAQQFPDLHSELNLSSLELGDSALYFCASSAEERVYFGNTIYFGEGSWLTVV.

V is TRBV5-4 and J is TRBJ2-1, with 7 bases identical to TRBD2. Germline V CDR1 and CDR2: SGHNT, YYREEE (reference sequence). The CDR3 totals 13 residues. V lost 4 bases to trimming and J lost 7 bases; unmatched junction nucleotides: 5. Here the CDR3 DNA reads TGTGCCAGCAGCGGCGGGGGTAAAAATGAGCAGTTCTTC. Translated: CASSGGGKNEQFF. Full variable domain (outside the CDR3, taken from reference TRBV5-4 and TRBJ2-1): ETGVTQSPTHLIKTRGQQVTLRCSSQSGHNTVSWYQQALGQGPQFIFQYYREEENGRGNFPPRFSGLQFPNYSSELNVNALELDDSALYLCASSGGGKNEQFFGPGTRLTVL.

The chain joins TRBV25-1 to TRBJ2-5, with TRBD2 as a possible D gene (7 bases). Germline CDR1 MGHDK, CDR2 SYGVNS. V lost 7 bases, J lost 4 bases, and 10 bases lay in between. This CDR3 spans 12 amino acids. In DNA form, the CDR3 reads TGTGCCAGCATGGGAGGGGGAGAGACCCAGTACTTC. Translating it yields CASMGGGETQYF.

J is TRBJ2-1 and V is TRBV15; D perhaps matches TRBD1 (5 bases). CDR1 is LNHNV, CDR2 YYDKDF, per germline (reference sequence). V was clipped by 9 bases and J by 2 bases, with 5 bases between them. The CDR3 is 11 residues long. The CDR3 sequence is CATGAYNEQFF. The CDR3 DNA reads TGTGCCACAGGGGCCTACAATGAGCAGTTCTTC.

The J gene is TRBJ2-5, the V gene TRBV7-2, with 7 bases matching TRBD2. The CDR3 runs to 14 residues. Germline CDR1 SGHTA, CDR2 FQGNSA. V was pared by 5 bases and J by 5 bases, with 8 bases of the junction left unmatched. As DNA, the CDR3 is TGTGCCAGCAGCCCCGGACTAGTCTACGAGACCCAGTACTTC. This gives the protein CASSPGLVYETQYF.

The chain is built from TRBV25-1 and TRBJ1-2; 11 positions match TRBD1. The CDR3 is 14 amino acids. V trimming: 5 bases; J trimming: 8 bases; junction bases outside the gene matches: 7. The germline V gene encodes CDR1 MGHDK and CDR2 SYGVNS. In DNA form, the CDR3 reads TGTGCCAGCAGTTTTGGACAGGGGGCAGGAGGCTACACCTTC. Translation gives CASSFGQGAGGYTF.

The rearrangement links TRBV6-8 to TRBJ2-1; weak D call: TRBD2 (5 bases). Germline CDR1 is MNHGY and CDR2 is SAAAGT. There are 12 residues in the CDR3. The ends were cut back, 6 bases at V and 12 bases at J, with 15 bases in the middle. The CDR3 DNA reads as TGTGCCAGCAGGCGAACTAGTCGTCGGCAGTTCTTC. This gives the protein CASRRTSRRQFF.

The chain joins TRBV2 to TRBJ1-4; no clear D gene. This CDR3 comprises 14 residues. Germline-derived CDR1 and CDR2 are SNHLY and FYNNEI. V was shortened by 6 bases and J by 7 bases, with 15 bases between the two germline ends. Here the CDR3 DNA reads TGTGCCAGCAGGCCCTCGAGTCAGAGTGAAAAACTGTTTTTT. The encoded protein is CASRPSSQSEKLFF.

This chain uses TRBV6-5 with TRBJ2-4, with D perhaps TRBD2 (5 bases). Germline CDR1 and CDR2: MNHEY and SVGAGI. Deletions cut 7 bases from V and 8 bases from J, with 12 bases between. This CDR3 is built from 12 residues. Written as DNA, the CDR3 is TGTGCCAGCACGGGGAATGAGGACATTCAGTACTTC. It yields the protein CASTGNEDIQYF.

The genes are TRBV10-2 and TRBJ2-1; a weak D match, TRBD2 (6 bases). Deletions cut 6 bases from V and 3 bases from J, with 15 bases between. Germline V CDR1 and CDR2: WSHSY, SAAADI. The length of the CDR3 is 15 residues. CDR3 bases: TGCGCCAGCAGCGAACCGGGACTCTTCTACAATGAGCAGTTCTTC. Encoded protein: CASSEPGLFYNEQFF.

The rearrangement links TRBV19 to TRBJ2-1; D is unclear. Germline V gene lookup returns CDR1 LNHDA and CDR2 SQIVND (reference sequence). This CDR3 is 16 amino acids long. V dropped 6 bases and J dropped 6 bases, with 21 bases sitting between them. As DNA, the CDR3 is TGTGCCAGTAGCCCGATCTCGTATGGGGTCACCAATGAGCAGTTCTTC. Encoded protein: CASSPISYGVTNEQFF.

J is TRBJ2-1 and V is TRBV7-2; D gene unclear. This CDR3 has 15 amino acids. CDR1 is SGHTA, CDR2 FQGNSA, per germline. The V gene lost 1 base and the J gene lost 6 bases, with 13 bases spanning the gap. CDR3 amino acids: CASSLVSAKSNEQFF. For the CDR3, the DNA is TGTGCCAGCAGCTTAGTGTCGGCCAAGAGCAATGAGCAGTTCTTC. The full variable domain, completed using reference TRBV7-2 and TRBJ2-1, is GAGVSQSPSNKVTEKGKDVELRCDPISGHTALYWYRQSLGQGLEFLIYFQGNSAPDKSGLPSDRFSAERTGGSVSTLTIQRTQQEDSAVYLCASSLVSAKSNEQFFGPGTRLTVL.

This clone was counted a few times. The chain carries TRBV4-2 and TRBJ1-4; TRBD1 is a possible D gene (5 bases). The CDR3 totals 16 residues. Per germline, CDR1 LGHNA and CDR2 YNFKEQ. V was shortened by 4 bases and J by 6 bases, with 18 bases between the two germline ends. CDR3 amino acids: CASSPGSSVVHEKLFF. CDR3 nucleotides: TGTGCCAGCAGCCCAGGGTCCTCCGTGGTCCATGAAAAACTGTTTTTT.

The J gene is TRBJ1-1, the V gene TRBV20-1, with unresolved D. Trimming took off 5 bases at V and 9 bases at J, with 10 bases between the two ends. Germline-derived CDR1 and CDR2 are DFQATT and SNEGSKA (reference sequence). The CDR3 runs to 10 residues. The CDR3, as DNA: TGCAGTGCTGTAGACGGACAAGCTTTCTTT. Its protein is CSAVDGQAFF.

The chain couples TRBV11-2 to TRBJ2-3, with D uncertain. In germline, CDR1 is SGHAT, CDR2 FQNNGV. Trimming cost V 2 bases and J 2 bases, with 5 bases left between them. CDR3 length: 13 amino acids. The CDR3 DNA follows: TGTGCCAGCAGCTTACAGCACACAGATACGCAGTATTTT. Translation gives CASSLQHTDTQYF.

V and J are TRBV5-6 and TRBJ2-4; D ambiguous. Germline loops: CDR1 SGHDT, CDR2 YYEEEE. This CDR3 contains 14 residues. Trimming removed 4 bases from V and 0 bases from J, with 8 bases in between. CDR3 nucleotides: TGTGCCAGCAGCCTCCGGGTAGCCAAAAACATTCAGTACTTC. This encodes CASSLRVAKNIQYF.

This clone has a handful of counts. This chain joins TRBV28 and TRBJ2-3, with D unresolved. The V and J ends lost 5 bases and 11 bases respectively, with 11 bases between them. Germline-derived CDR1 and CDR2 are MDHEN and SYDVKM. This CDR3 comprises 11 residues. This CDR3 reads CASSDRHKQYF. The CDR3 coding sequence is TGTGCCAGCAGTGATCGACACAAGCAGTATTTT.

This clone was found a few times. V usage is TRBV11-3 and J usage is TRBJ2-1; the match to TRBD2 covers 9 bases. CDR1 is SGHNT, CDR2 YENEEA, per germline. This CDR3 has 16 residues. V lost 1 base, J lost 7 bases, and 8 bases stayed unmatched. The DNA of the CDR3 is TGTGCCAGCAGCTTAGTTGGTAGCGGGAGAGGGAATGAGCAGTTCTTC. It translates to CASSLVGSGRGNEQFF. Supplemented by reference TRBV11-3 and TRBJ2-1, the full variable domain reads EAGVVQSPRYKIIEKKQPVAFWCNPISGHNTLYWYLQNLGQGPELLIRYENEEAVDDSQLPKDRFSAERLKGVDSTLKIQPAELGDSAVYLCASSLVGSGRGNEQFFGPGTRLTVL.

This clone occurred a few times. This chain connects TRBV14 to TRBJ2-1, with D maybe TRBD2 (6 bases). Trimming stripped 5 bases from V and 0 bases from J, with 14 bases between. Per the germline V gene, CDR1 is SGHDN and CDR2 is FVKESK. The CDR3 runs to 16 residues. The CDR3 nucleotides read TGTGCCAGCAGCTACTCTAGCGCTTACTCCTACAATGAGCAGTTCTTC. As protein: CASSYSSAYSYNEQFF.

This clone has more than one count but fewer than ten. The rearrangement links TRBV7-2 to TRBJ2-1; TRBD1 matches 9 bases. After removal of 5 bases from V and 5 bases from J, the junction contained 13 bases not matched to a gene. In germline, CDR1 is SGHTA, CDR2 FQGNSA. The CDR3 is 17 residues long. The CDR3 coding sequence is TGTGCCAGCAGCCCGACAGGGGGGGTATTCCCCGACAATGAGCAGTTCTTC. Translating it yields CASSPTGGVFPDNEQFF.

The V call is TRBV28, the J call TRBJ2-7; the D is unclear. The V gene's germline CDR1 is MDHEN and CDR2 SYDVKM. This CDR3 contains 13 residues. Between the trimmed V and J ends, which lost 2 bases and 6 bases, there was a span of 11 bases. In DNA form, the CDR3 reads TGTGCCAGCAGTTTAAGTCAGGCTGGCGAGCAGTACTTC. Translating gives CASSLSQAGEQYF.

This chain connects TRBV6-6 to TRBJ1-4; the match to TRBD1 covers 7 bases. The CDR3 sequence is 15 residues long. Germline values: CDR1 MNHNY, CDR2 SVGAGI (reference sequence). V was clipped by 6 bases and J by 4 bases; unmatched bases: 8. The CDR3 is CASSPGTANNEKLFF. For the CDR3, the DNA is TGTGCCAGCAGCCCAGGGACAGCAAATAATGAAAAACTGTTTTTT.

This clone was recorded a few times. The genes are TRBV4-3 and TRBJ2-3; D is ambiguous. Germline V gives CDR1 LGHNA, CDR2 YSLEER. The CDR3 covers 16 residues. V lost 0 bases and J 4 bases, leaving 14 bases between the germline ends. CDR3 in amino acids: CASSQDRAELPDTQYF. The CDR3 DNA is TGCGCCAGCAGCCAAGATAGAGCAGAACTTCCAGATACGCAGTATTTT.

The V gene is TRBV19, the J gene TRBJ2-1; 9 bases match TRBD2. Germline V gene sequence: CDR1 LNHDA, CDR2 SQIVND (reference sequence). V trimming: 6 bases; J trimming: 6 bases; junction bases outside the gene matches: 9. The CDR3 is made up of 15 amino acids. This CDR3 reads CASRTSGGRRNEQFF. The CDR3, as DNA: TGTGCCAGTAGGACTAGCGGAGGGAGACGCAATGAGCAGTTCTTC.

The chain couples TRBV7-9 to TRBJ1-1; 8 bases align to TRBD1. The V gene's germline CDR1 is SEHNR and CDR2 FQNEAQ (reference sequence). The CDR3 is 15 residues long. The trim removed 4 bases at V and 5 bases at J, leaving 9 bases unmatched. The CDR3: CASSYPGQAITEAFF. CDR3 bases: TGTGCCAGCAGCTATCCGGGACAGGCAATAACTGAAGCTTTCTTT.

J is TRBJ2-2 and V is TRBV10-3; 8 positions agree with TRBD1. This CDR3 comprises 16 residues. The germline gives CDR1 ENHRY, CDR2 SYGVKD. The ends lost 2 bases at V and 5 bases at J; junction bases unmatched: 7. CDR3 in amino acids: CAISETGQGTTGELFF. The CDR3 coding sequence is TGTGCCATCAGTGAGACCGGACAGGGAACGACCGGGGAGCTGTTTTTT.

The chain couples TRBV28 to TRBJ2-3, with no clear D. This CDR3 has 12 amino acids. Germline lookup yields CDR1 MDHEN and CDR2 SYDVKM. V lost 5 bases, J lost 6 bases, and 9 bases lay in between. The CDR3: CASSERRDTQYF. CDR3 DNA sequence: TGTGCCAGCAGTGAGCGAAGGGATACGCAGTATTTT. The full variable domain, its missing parts supplied by reference TRBV28 and TRBJ2-3, is DVKVTQSSRYLVKRTGEKVFLECVQDMDHENMFWYRQDPGLGLRLIYFSYDVKMKEKGDIPEGYSVSREKKERFSLILESASTNQTSMYLCASSERRDTQYFGPGTRLTVL.

A few counts support this clone. The chain is built from TRBV14 and TRBJ2-3; 9 bases agree with TRBD1. Trimming cost V 4 bases and J 4 bases; bases outside gene matches: 3. This CDR3 comprises 14 residues. CDR1 and CDR2 (germline): SGHDN, FVKESK. In nucleotides, the CDR3 is TGTGCCAGCAGCCCGGGACAGGGCGCAGATACGCAGTATTTT. Its translation is CASSPGQGADTQYF.

The chain links TRBV7-9 to TRBJ2-2; D gene uncertain. The CDR3 covers 12 residues. Germline V CDR1 and CDR2: SEHNR, FQNEAQ (reference sequence). V shed 5 bases and J shed 1 base, with 2 bases lying between them. CDR3 region: CASSENTGELFF. The CDR3 bases are TGTGCCAGCAGCGAGAACACCGGGGAGCTGTTTTTT.